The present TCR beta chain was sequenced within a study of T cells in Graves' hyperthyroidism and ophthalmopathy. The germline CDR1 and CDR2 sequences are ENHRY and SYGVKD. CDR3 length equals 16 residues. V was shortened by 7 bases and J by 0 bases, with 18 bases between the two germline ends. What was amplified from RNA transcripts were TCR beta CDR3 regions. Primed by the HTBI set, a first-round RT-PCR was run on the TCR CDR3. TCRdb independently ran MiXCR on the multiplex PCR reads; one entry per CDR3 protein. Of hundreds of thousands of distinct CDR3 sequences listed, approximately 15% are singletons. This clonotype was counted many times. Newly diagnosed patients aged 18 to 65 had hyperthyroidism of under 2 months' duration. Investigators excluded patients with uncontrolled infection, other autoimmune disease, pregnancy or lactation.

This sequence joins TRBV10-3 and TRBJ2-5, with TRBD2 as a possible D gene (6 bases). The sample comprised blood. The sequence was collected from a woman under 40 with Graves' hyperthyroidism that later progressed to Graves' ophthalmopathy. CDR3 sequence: CAITARRAGDQETQYF. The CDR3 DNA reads TGTGCCATCACCGCGCGGAGGGCAGGAGACCAAGAGACCCAGTACTTC.